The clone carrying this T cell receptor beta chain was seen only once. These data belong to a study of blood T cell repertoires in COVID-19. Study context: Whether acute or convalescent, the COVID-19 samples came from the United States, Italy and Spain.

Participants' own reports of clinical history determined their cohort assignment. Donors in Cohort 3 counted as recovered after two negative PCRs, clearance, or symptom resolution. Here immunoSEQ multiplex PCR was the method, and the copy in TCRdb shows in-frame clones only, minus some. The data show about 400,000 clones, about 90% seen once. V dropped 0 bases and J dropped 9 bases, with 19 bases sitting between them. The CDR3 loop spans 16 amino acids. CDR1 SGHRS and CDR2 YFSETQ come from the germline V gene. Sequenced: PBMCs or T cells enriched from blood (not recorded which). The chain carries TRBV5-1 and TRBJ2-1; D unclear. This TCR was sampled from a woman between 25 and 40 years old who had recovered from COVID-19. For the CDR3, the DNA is TGCGCCAGCAGCTTGGCGAGGCAGTCTGGTCTGGTTGAGCAGTTCTTC. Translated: CASSLARQSGLVEQFF.